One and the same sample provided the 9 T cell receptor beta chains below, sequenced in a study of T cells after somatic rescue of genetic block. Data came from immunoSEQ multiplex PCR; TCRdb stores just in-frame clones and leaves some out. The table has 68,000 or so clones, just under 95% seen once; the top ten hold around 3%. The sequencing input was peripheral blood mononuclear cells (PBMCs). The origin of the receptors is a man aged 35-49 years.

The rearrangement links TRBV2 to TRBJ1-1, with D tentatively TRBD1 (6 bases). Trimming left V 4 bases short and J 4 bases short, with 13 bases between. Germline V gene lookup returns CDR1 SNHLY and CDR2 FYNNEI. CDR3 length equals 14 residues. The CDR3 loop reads CASSGGIRGTEAFF. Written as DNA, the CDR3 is TGTGCCAGCAGTGGGGGCATCAGGGGCACTGAAGCTTTCTTT. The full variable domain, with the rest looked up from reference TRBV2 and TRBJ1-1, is EPEVTQTPSHQVTQMGQEVILRCVPISNHLYFYWYRQILGQKVEFLVSFYNNEISEKSEIFDDQFSVERPDGSNFTLKIRSTKLEDSAMYFCASSGGIRGTEAFFGQGTRLTVV.

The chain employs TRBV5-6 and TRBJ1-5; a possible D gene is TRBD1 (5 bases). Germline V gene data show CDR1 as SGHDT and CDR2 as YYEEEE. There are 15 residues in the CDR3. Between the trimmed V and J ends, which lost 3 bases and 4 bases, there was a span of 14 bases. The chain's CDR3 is CASSWRSGGNQPQHF. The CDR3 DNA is TGTGCCAGCAGCTGGCGGTCGGGGGGGAATCAGCCCCAGCATTTT.

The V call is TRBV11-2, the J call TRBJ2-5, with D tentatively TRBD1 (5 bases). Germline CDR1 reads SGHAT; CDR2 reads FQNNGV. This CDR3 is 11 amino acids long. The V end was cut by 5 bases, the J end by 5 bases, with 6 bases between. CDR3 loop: CASSPGETQYF. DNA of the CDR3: TGTGCCAGCAGCCCAGGGGAGACCCAGTACTTC.

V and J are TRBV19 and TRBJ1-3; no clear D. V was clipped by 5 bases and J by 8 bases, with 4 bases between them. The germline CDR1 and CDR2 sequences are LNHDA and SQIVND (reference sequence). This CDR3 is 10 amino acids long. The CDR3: CASSAYTIYF. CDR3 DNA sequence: TGTGCCAGTAGTGCGTACACCATATATTTT.

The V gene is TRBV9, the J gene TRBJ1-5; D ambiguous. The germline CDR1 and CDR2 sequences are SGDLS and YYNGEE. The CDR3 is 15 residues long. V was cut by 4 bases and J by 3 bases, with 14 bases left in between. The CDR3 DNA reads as TGTGCCAGCAGCCCCGAGGGCGCGAACAATCAGCCCCAGCATTTT. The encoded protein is CASSPEGANNQPQHF. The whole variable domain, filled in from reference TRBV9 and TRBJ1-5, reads DSGVTQTPKHLITATGQRVTLRCSPRSGDLSVYWYQQSLDQGLQFLIQYYNGEERAKGNILERFSAQQFPDLHSELNLSSLELGDSALYFCASSPEGANNQPQHFGDGTRLSIL.

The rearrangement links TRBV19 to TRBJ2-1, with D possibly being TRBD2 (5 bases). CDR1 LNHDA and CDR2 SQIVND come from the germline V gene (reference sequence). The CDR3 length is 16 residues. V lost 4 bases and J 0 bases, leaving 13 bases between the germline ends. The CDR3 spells CASSTDFLSSYNEQFF. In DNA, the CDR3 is TGTGCCAGTAGTACGGACTTTTTGAGCTCCTACAATGAGCAGTTCTTC.

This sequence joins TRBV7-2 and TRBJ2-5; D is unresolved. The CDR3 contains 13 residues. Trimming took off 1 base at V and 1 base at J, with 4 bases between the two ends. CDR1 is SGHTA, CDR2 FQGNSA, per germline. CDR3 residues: CASSLGTQETQYF. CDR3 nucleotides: TGTGCCAGCAGCTTAGGGACCCAAGAGACCCAGTACTTC. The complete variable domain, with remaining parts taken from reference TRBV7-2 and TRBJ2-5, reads GAGVSQSPSNKVTEKGKDVELRCDPISGHTALYWYRQSLGQGLEFLIYFQGNSAPDKSGLPSDRFSAERTGGSVSTLTIQRTQQEDSAVYLCASSLGTQETQYFGPGTRLLVL.

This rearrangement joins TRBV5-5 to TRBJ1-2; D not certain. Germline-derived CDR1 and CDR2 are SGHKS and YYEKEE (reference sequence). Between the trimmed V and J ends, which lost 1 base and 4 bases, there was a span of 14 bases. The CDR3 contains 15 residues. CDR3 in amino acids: CASSLIFGSLYGYTF. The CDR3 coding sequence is TGTGCCAGCAGCTTGATTTTCGGTTCTCTCTATGGCTACACCTTC.

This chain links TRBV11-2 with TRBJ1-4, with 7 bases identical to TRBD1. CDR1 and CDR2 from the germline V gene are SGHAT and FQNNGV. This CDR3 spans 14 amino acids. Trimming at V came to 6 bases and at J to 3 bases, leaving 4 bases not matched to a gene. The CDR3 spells CASRFGQANEKLFF. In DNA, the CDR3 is TGTGCCAGCAGGTTCGGACAGGCTAATGAAAAACTGTTTTTT.